The T cell receptor (beta chain) under discussion was sequenced for a study of shared clonotypes between healthy human individuals. About the study: CD4 naive cells filled three plates per donor, CD4 memory three, CD8 naive two and CD8 memory one. Whole-study results and caveats: Lower generation probabilities were found for non-shared clonotypes than for those shared by all four donors. It was expected that sequencing depth would affect clonotype sharing among donors.

CD45RO-negative, CCR7-selected cells formed the naive CD8 fraction, which excluded terminally differentiated effector memory CD45RA+ cells. Every contributor of samples was a Caucasian grown-up residing in Nashville, Tennessee. A note on this clone: As yet, its antigen is unknown.

V lost 4 bases and J 0 bases, leaving 12 bases between the germline ends. Germline CDR1 ENHRY, CDR2 SYGVKD. The CDR3 is made up of 15 amino acids. Assay used: immunoSEQ multiplex PCR; TCRdb lists only in-frame clones, some missing. The data hold about 2.1 million clones, with roughly 95% observed a single time. This rearrangement joins TRBV10-3 to TRBJ2-5; the D gene is possibly TRBD2 (6 bases). What was sequenced was naive CD8+ T cells from PBMCs. This clonotype was obtained from a man aged 18 to 29 in good health. Some clones in this sample may be carry-over from other donors' samples. The CDR3 reads CAISGGGRNQETQYF. The CDR3 DNA reads TGTGCCATCAGTGGGGGAGGACGGAACCAAGAGACCCAGTACTTC.